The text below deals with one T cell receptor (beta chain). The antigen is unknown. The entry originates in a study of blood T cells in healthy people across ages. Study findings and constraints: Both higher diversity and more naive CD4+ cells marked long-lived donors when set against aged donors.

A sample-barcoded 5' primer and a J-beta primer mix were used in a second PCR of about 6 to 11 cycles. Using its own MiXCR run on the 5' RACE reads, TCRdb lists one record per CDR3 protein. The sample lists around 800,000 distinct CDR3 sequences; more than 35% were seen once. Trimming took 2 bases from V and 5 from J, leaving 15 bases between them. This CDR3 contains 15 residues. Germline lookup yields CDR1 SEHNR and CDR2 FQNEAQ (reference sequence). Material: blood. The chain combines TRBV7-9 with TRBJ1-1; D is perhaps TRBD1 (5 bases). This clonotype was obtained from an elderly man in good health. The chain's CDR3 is CASSLFQGRFTEAFF. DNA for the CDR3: TGTGCCAGCAGCTTATTCCAGGGACGGTTTACTGAAGCTTTCTTT.